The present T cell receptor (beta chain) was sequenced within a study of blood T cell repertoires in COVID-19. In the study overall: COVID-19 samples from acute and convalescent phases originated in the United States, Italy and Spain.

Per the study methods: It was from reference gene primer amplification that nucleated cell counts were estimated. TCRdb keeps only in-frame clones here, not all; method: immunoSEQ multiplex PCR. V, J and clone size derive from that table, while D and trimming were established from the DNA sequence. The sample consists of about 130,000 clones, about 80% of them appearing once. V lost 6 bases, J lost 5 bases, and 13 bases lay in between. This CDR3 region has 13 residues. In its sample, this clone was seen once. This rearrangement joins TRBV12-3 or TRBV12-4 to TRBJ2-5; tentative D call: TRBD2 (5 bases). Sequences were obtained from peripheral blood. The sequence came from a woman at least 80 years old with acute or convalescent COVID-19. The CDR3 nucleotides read TGTGCCAGCAGCCTCCATAGCGTGGAGACCCAGTACTTC. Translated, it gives CASSLHSVETQYF.